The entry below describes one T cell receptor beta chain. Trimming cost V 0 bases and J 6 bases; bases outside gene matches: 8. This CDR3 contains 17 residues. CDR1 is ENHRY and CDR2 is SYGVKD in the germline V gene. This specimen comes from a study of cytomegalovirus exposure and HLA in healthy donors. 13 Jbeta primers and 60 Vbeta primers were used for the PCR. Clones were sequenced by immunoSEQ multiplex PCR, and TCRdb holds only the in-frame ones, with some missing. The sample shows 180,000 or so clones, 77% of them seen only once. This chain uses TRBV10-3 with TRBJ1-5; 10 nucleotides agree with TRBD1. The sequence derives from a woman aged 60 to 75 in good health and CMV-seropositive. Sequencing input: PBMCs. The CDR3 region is CAISESRTGGTIQPQHF. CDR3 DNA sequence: TGTGCCATCAGTGAGTCTCGGACAGGGGGGACAATTCAGCCCCAGCATTTT.